The 26 T cell receptor beta chains listed next were all sequenced from one sample in a study of T cells after yellow fever vaccination. One entry per CDR3 protein, called by TCRdb with MiXCR from the 5' RACE reads. In the table there are some 73,000 distinct CDR3 sequences, roughly 7.7% of which are singletons. The sequencing used CD8+ T cells sorted from PBMCs, collected on the day of the yellow fever booster vaccination. The receptors here all came from a man in his thirties or forties who received the YFV17D yellow fever vaccine.

The J gene is TRBJ2-7, the V gene TRBV12-3 or TRBV12-4; weak D call: TRBD2 (5 bases). The CDR3 runs to 14 residues. Trimming took off 6 bases at V and 2 bases at J, with 14 bases between the two ends. For the CDR3, the DNA is TGTGCCAGCAGCCCCGGGGAGTCCGCCTACGAGCAGTACTTC. Protein: CASSPGESAYEQYF.

This clonotype was seen a few times. V usage is TRBV19 and J usage is TRBJ1-1; D gene uncertain. Trimming shortened V by 4 bases and J by 4 bases, and 10 bases separated the two germline ends. The CDR3 loop spans 13 amino acids. Germline V gene sequence: CDR1 LNHDA, CDR2 SQIVND (reference sequence). For the CDR3, the DNA is TGTGCCAGTAGTACCGTCGCGGCCACTGAAGCTTTCTTT. Encoded protein: CASSTVAATEAFF.

The gene calls are TRBV30 and TRBJ2-1; D is perhaps TRBD2 (5 bases). CDR1 GTSNPN and CDR2 SVGIG come from the germline V gene (reference sequence). CDR3 length: 12 amino acids. V shed 4 bases and J shed 4 bases, with 8 bases lying between them. DNA of the CDR3: TGTGCCTGGAAACTAGGGTACAATGAGCAGTTCTTC. Protein product: CAWKLGYNEQFF.

This clonotype showed up just a few times. The genes are TRBV19 and TRBJ2-1; TRBD2 matches 10 bases. CDR1 is LNHDA, CDR2 SQIVND, per germline (reference sequence). The CDR3 is made up of 14 amino acids. Unmatched junction bases numbered 10, after V lost 7 bases and J lost 10 bases. The CDR3 protein is CASTANSGRDEQFF. CDR3 coding DNA: TGTGCCAGTACCGCGAACAGCGGGAGGGACGAGCAGTTCTTC.

V gene TRBV28 combines with J gene TRBJ2-7, with D unclear. Per germline, CDR1 MDHEN and CDR2 SYDVKM. The CDR3 runs 11 residues. V was cut by 0 bases and J by 6 bases, with 3 bases left in between. In DNA, the CDR3 is TGTGCCAGCAGTTTATGGGCCGAGCAGTACTTC. It yields the protein CASSLWAEQYF.

In its sample, this clonotype was seen many times. This CDR3 is CASSLGPTENTEAFF. The CDR3 DNA is TGCGCCAGCAGCTTGGGCCCGACAGAGAACACTGAAGCTTTCTTT. The chain recombines TRBV5-1 with TRBJ1-1; tentatively, D is TRBD1 (5 bases). This CDR3 contains 15 residues. The ends were cut back, 0 bases at V and 1 base at J, with 10 bases in the middle. Germline V lookup: CDR1 SGHRS, CDR2 YFSETQ.

At least ten counts were recorded for this clonotype. The gene calls are TRBV12-3 or TRBV12-4 and TRBJ2-7, with 7 bases lining up with TRBD2. This CDR3 has 14 residues. Unmatched junction bases numbered 7, after V lost 5 bases and J lost 3 bases. CDR3 sequence: CASSGGGGLYEQYF. The CDR3 coding sequence is TGTGCCAGCAGTGGGGGGGGTGGTCTCTACGAGCAGTACTTC.

V is TRBV7-2 and J is TRBJ1-1, with TRBD1 as a possible D gene (6 bases). This CDR3 has 14 residues. CDR1 is SGHTA and CDR2 is FQGNSA in the germline V gene. The germline V and J ends were trimmed by 1 base and 6 bases, with 12 bases remaining between them. CDR3 loop: CASSLEFGTPEAFF. As DNA, the CDR3 is TGTGCCAGCAGCTTAGAGTTCGGGACACCTGAAGCTTTCTTT.

This clonotype has a handful of counts. V and J are TRBV4-3 and TRBJ2-7, with D tentatively TRBD2 (7 bases). V lost 1 base and J 4 bases, leaving 17 bases between the germline ends. This CDR3 has 16 residues. Germline V gives CDR1 LGHNA, CDR2 YSLEER. CDR3 in DNA: TGCGCCAGCAGCCAAGTAGGGGGGGCGAATGTTTACGAGCAGTACTTC. This gives the protein CASSQVGGANVYEQYF.

A few counts support this clonotype. The chain is built from TRBV19 and TRBJ2-1; 8 bases fit TRBD1. The CDR3 has 15 residues. Germline-derived CDR1 and CDR2 are LNHDA and SQIVND (reference sequence). Losses at the gene ends were 6 bases for V and 4 bases for J; bases not matched to a gene: 8. The CDR3 DNA follows: TGTGCCAGTAGCCCGACAGGGGCCTTTTACAATGAGCAGTTCTTC. This encodes CASSPTGAFYNEQFF.

The rearrangement uses TRBV29-1 and TRBJ2-1; 7 bases align to TRBD2. CDR3 length: 16 residues. Trimming cost V 6 bases and J 0 bases; bases outside gene matches: 11. Germline values: CDR1 SQVTM, CDR2 ANQGSEA. The CDR3, as DNA: TGCAGCGTGTGGGGATTCGGCGGGAGCTCCTACAATGAGCAGTTCTTC. Translated, it gives CSVWGFGGSSYNEQFF.

Note on this clonotype: A junction boundary mismatches the germline segment, possibly from a read error. The chain couples TRBV2 to TRBJ2-1; TRBD2 matches at 11 bases. Germline CDR1 and CDR2: SNHLY and FYNNEI. This CDR3 comprises 14 residues. The CDR3 here is CASRLAGAFNEQLF. CDR3 DNA: TGTGCCAGCAGACTAGCGGGAGCTTTTAATGAGCAGCTCTTC.

The chain employs TRBV6-2 or TRBV6-3 and TRBJ2-7; D is perhaps TRBD1 or TRBD2 (5 bases each). The germline V gene encodes CDR1 MNHEY and CDR2 SVGEGT. The CDR3 loop spans 16 amino acids. Trimming took 4 bases from V and 2 from J, leaving 18 bases between them. The DNA for the CDR3 is TGTGCCAGCAGTTCCACCGGGACCCAAACCCCCTACGAGCAGTACTTC. This translates into CASSSTGTQTPYEQYF.

A few counts support this clonotype. V gene TRBV12-3 or TRBV12-4 combines with J gene TRBJ2-2; D not certain. The ends were cut back, 5 bases at V and 5 bases at J, with 12 bases in the middle. CDR3 size: 14 residues. This CDR3 reads CASSPGPGTGELFF. CDR3 DNA sequence: TGTGCCAGCAGTCCCGGTCCCGGTACCGGGGAGCTGTTTTTT.

The chain couples TRBV7-3 to TRBJ2-1; 8 bases are a match to TRBD2. Germline loops: CDR1 SGHTA, CDR2 FQGTGA. Trimming removed 3 bases from V and 2 bases from J; junction bases left unmatched: 3. This CDR3 has 15 residues. CDR3 DNA sequence: TGTGCCAGCAGCTTCGGGGGGGATCCCTACAATGAGCAGTTCTTC. This encodes CASSFGGDPYNEQFF.

The chain employs TRBV5-4 and TRBJ2-5; no clear D gene. From germline, CDR1 is SGHNT and CDR2 YYREEE (reference sequence). V lost 4 bases, J lost 5 bases, and 12 bases lay in between. CDR3 length equals 13 residues. CDR3 DNA: TGTGCCAGCAGCCCGGCCTTGGAGGAGACCCAGTACTTC. Its translation: CASSPALEETQYF.

The chain joins TRBV6-2 or TRBV6-3 to TRBJ2-3; D uncertain. Per the germline V gene, CDR1 is MNHEY and CDR2 is SVGEGT. This CDR3 is 11 amino acids long. With 4 bases removed from V and 9 bases from J, the gap between germline ends came to 8 bases. The CDR3 sequence: CASSSTSTQYF. CDR3 bases: TGTGCCAGCAGTTCTACGTCCACGCAGTATTTT.

This clonotype was counted between two and nine times. The chain joins TRBV18 to TRBJ2-5; the D gene is possibly TRBD1 (5 bases). The germline V gene has CDR1 KGHSH and CDR2 LQKENI. Trimming stripped 3 bases from V and 3 bases from J, with 20 bases between. CDR3 length equals 17 residues. The CDR3 DNA reads TGTGCCAGCTCACCTCCCGATCCCAGACAGTTCGAAGAGACCCAGTACTTC. It is translated as CASSPPDPRQFEETQYF.

V gene TRBV27 combines with J gene TRBJ2-5, with TRBD2 matching 11 bases. J was trimmed by 2 bases and V by 7 bases; bases with no gene match: 3. The CDR3 is made up of 14 amino acids. Germline loops: CDR1 MNHEY, CDR2 SMNVEV (reference sequence). The CDR3 DNA sequence: TGTGCCAGCACTGTAGCGGGAGGGCAAGAGACCCAGTACTTC. Amino acid sequence: CASTVAGGQETQYF.

The J gene is TRBJ2-7, the V gene TRBV7-9, with TRBD1 matching 10 bases. CDR1 is SEHNR, CDR2 FQNEAQ, per germline (reference sequence). The V and J ends lost 1 base and 1 base, in that order; junction bases with no gene match: 4. CDR3 size: 16 residues. The CDR3 protein is CASSLVDRGPSYEQYF. CDR3 nucleotides: TGTGCCAGCAGCTTAGTCGACAGGGGGCCATCCTACGAGCAGTACTTC. Supplemented by reference TRBV7-9 and TRBJ2-7, the full variable domain reads DTGVSQNPRHKITKRGQNVTFRCDPISEHNRLYWYRQTLGQGPEFLTYFQNEAQLEKSRLLSDRFSAERPKGSFSTLEIQRTEQGDSAMYLCASSLVDRGPSYEQYFGPGTRLTVT.

In the case of this clonotype: The junction does not match germline at one end; this may be a read error. The genes are TRBV30 and TRBJ2-2; tentatively, D is TRBD2 (5 bases). CDR3 length: 15 amino acids. Germline V gene sequence: CDR1 GTSNPN, CDR2 SVGIG (reference sequence). CDR3 in DNA: TGTGCCCGGAGAGACGAGGGCAGCCACACCGGGGAGCTGTTTTTT. The encoded protein is CARRDEGSHTGELFF.

The rearrangement joins TRBV12-3 or TRBV12-4 to TRBJ2-1; 8 nucleotides match TRBD2. V was clipped by 3 bases and J by 7 bases; unmatched bases: 5. The CDR3 sequence is 14 residues long. The CDR3 reads CASSFGASGNEQFF. CDR3 nucleotide sequence: TGTGCCAGCAGTTTTGGTGCTAGCGGGAATGAGCAGTTCTTC.

The J gene is TRBJ2-1, the V gene TRBV4-1; perhaps D is TRBD1 or TRBD2 (5 bases each). Germline CDR1 and CDR2: MGHRA and YSYEKL. The V and J ends lost 5 bases and 8 bases respectively, with 13 bases between them. This CDR3 region has 13 residues. The DNA of the CDR3 is TGCGCCAGCAGCACTATCCTGGGGGATGAGCAGTTCTTC. Translating gives CASSTILGDEQFF.

The chain carries TRBV5-6 and TRBJ2-5; TRBD2 is a possible D gene (7 bases). Between the trimmed V and J ends, which lost 4 bases and 4 bases, there was a span of 11 bases. The CDR3 spans 13 residues. Germline V CDR1 and CDR2: SGHDT, YYEEEE. The CDR3 DNA reads as TGTGCCAGCAGCGAGAGGGGGGGAGAGACCCAGTACTTC. Translated, it gives CASSERGGETQYF. The complete variable domain, with remaining parts taken from reference TRBV5-6 and TRBJ2-5, reads DAGVTQSPTHLIKTRGQQVTLRCSPKSGHDTVSWYQQALGQGPQFIFQYYEEEERQRGNFPDRFSGHQFPNYSSELNVNALLLGDSALYLCASSERGGETQYFGPGTRLLVL.

Only a few counts were recorded for this clonotype. The chain carries TRBV29-1 and TRBJ2-2; 9 nucleotides align to TRBD2. J lost 3 bases, V lost 5 bases, and 10 bases had no gene match. This CDR3 is 16 amino acids long. Germline loops: CDR1 SQVTM, CDR2 ANQGSEA. Here the CDR3 DNA reads TGCAGCGTTAAGCTTAGCGGGAGTTTATACACCGGGGAGCTGTTTTTT. This sequence encodes CSVKLSGSLYTGELFF.

The chain uses TRBV6-2 or TRBV6-3 and TRBJ2-7; tentatively, D is TRBD1 (6 bases). This CDR3 contains 12 residues. V lost 10 bases to trimming and J lost 2 bases, with 12 bases between them. The germline V gene has CDR1 MNHEY and CDR2 SVGEGT. The CDR3 DNA reads TGTGCCACAAAACAGGGAGCCTACGAGCAGTACTTC. Its translation: CATKQGAYEQYF.